This T cell receptor beta chain was observed in a study of blood T cells in healthy people across ages. Combining a sample-barcoded 5' primer with a J-beta primer mix, a second PCR ran for roughly 7 to 11 cycles. One entry per CDR3 protein, called by TCRdb with MiXCR from the 5' RACE reads. The sample lists hundreds of thousands of distinct CDR3 sequences, 21% occurring once. The CDR3 spans 12 residues. Trimming left V 6 bases short and J 0 bases short, with 8 bases between. Germline V CDR1 and CDR2: DFQATT, SNEGSKA (reference sequence). The receptor was isolated from an older man in good health. This chain uses TRBV20-1 with TRBJ1-2; D remains ambiguous. The sequencing input was blood. This CDR3 is CSATTANYGYTF. As DNA, the CDR3 is TGCAGTGCCACAACAGCTAACTATGGCTACACCTTC.